This T cell receptor beta chain was recorded in a study of blood T cells in healthy people across ages. A sample-barcoded 5' primer and a J-beta primer mix were used in a second PCR of about 7 to 11 cycles. TCRdb used MiXCR to reprocess the 5' RACE reads, holding one entry per CDR3 protein. The sample lists over 550,000 distinct CDR3 sequences, about 28% occurring once. This clonotype has more than one count but fewer than ten. This CDR3 region has 14 residues. Germline assignment: CDR1 MNHEY and CDR2 SVGAGI. Material: blood. This chain joins TRBV6-5 and TRBJ2-7, with D maybe TRBD1 (5 bases). The end of the DNA aligns better with TRBJ2-5, so the J call may be wrong. This sequence was found in a woman of 80 years or more in good health. The CDR3 here is CASRVSSQGETQYF. The CDR3 coding sequence is TGTGCCAGCCGCGTTTCCTCTCAGGGAGAGACCCAGTACTTC.